The rows below give T cell receptor beta chains drawn from one sample of a study of shared clonotypes between healthy human individuals. Here immunoSEQ multiplex PCR was the method, and the copy in TCRdb shows in-frame clones only, minus some. The sample has around 2,000,000 clones, 90% to 95% seen once; the top ten hold 0.1% to 0.15%. Sequencing used naive CD4+ T cells sorted from blood. These receptors all come from a man younger than 35 in good health. Each CDR3 is given with its conserved first and last residue. The order of the fields is J gene, V gene, clone size, D gene, CDR3 DNA, CDR3 protein. D genes are given only for firm matches. Size tells how often a clone was seen (once, few, many) or the class of an expanded clone, and some rows leave it out.

>TRBJ1-1|TRBV10-1|-|-
TGCGCCAGCAGTGATTGGGACATCTTAGGTGAAGCTTTCTTT
CASSDWDILGEAFF
>TRBJ2-7|TRBV6-5|-|TRBD2
TGTGCCAGCAGGCCTAGCGGGGGGGTATTAGGGGAGCAGTACTTC
CASRPSGGVLGEQYF
>TRBJ1-2|TRBV4-1|-|TRBD1
TGCGCCAGCAGCCAAGATGACGCGCAGGGGGGTGGCTACACCTTC
CASSQDDAQGGGYTF
>TRBJ1-5|TRBV6-5|-|-
TGTGCCAGCAGTTCCACGAGGGCTCAGCCCCAGCATTTT
CASSSTRAQPQHF
>TRBJ2-7|TRBV10-3|-|TRBD1
TGTGCCATCAAAGCGGACAGGGGCTACGAGCAGTACTTC
CAIKADRGYEQYF
>TRBJ2-1|TRBV12-2|-|-
TGTGCAAGTCGCCCGATTCAGGCGAAGAGAGGCAATGAGCAGTTCTTC
CASRPIQAKRGNEQFF
>TRBJ2-2|TRBV7-9|-|-
TGTGCCAGCAGCAGACAGGTGAACACCGGGGAGCTGTTTTTT
CASSRQVNTGELFF
>TRBJ2-3|TRBV11-2|-|-
TGTGCCAGCAGCTTTACAGGGAGCACAGATACGCAGTATTTT
CASSFTGSTDTQYF
>TRBJ1-1|TRBV18|once|-
TGTGCCAGCTCGCGGGATCAGGGTTCAATGAACACTGAAGCTTTCTTT
CASSRDQGSMNTEAFF
>TRBJ2-3|TRBV5-1|-|-
TGCGCCAGCAGCTCCGGTACAGATACGCAGTATTTT
CASSSGTDTQYF
>TRBJ1-1|TRBV28|-|-
TGTGCCAGCAGTTTATTGACACGCGGGGTTGCCACTGAAGCTTTCTTT
CASSLLTRGVATEAFF
>TRBJ2-2|TRBV12-5|-|-
TGTGCTAGTGGTTTGTTGGGGACCAACACCGGGGAGCTGTTTTTT
CASGLLGTNTGELFF
>TRBJ2-1|TRBV18|-|-
TGTGCCAGCTCCCCGGGGCGTCAATGGGAGCAGTTCTTC
CASSPGRQWEQFF
>TRBJ2-5|TRBV5-1|-|TRBD2
TGCGCCAGCAGCTTGGTCGGCGGGAGGGCCGCAGAGACCCAGTACTTC
CASSLVGGRAAETQYF
>TRBJ2-7|TRBV28|-|-
TGTGCCAGCAGTACCGCTAGCGTATCAACCTACGAGCAGTACTTC
CASSTASVSTYEQYF
>TRBJ2-5|TRBV11-2|-|-
TGTGCCAGCAGCTCGCTCCCCAAAGAGACCCAGTACTTC
CASSSLPKETQYF
>TRBJ1-2|TRBV27|-|-
TGTGCCAGCAGTCAACGTGGGGTTTATGGCTACACCTTC
CASSQRGVYGYTF
>TRBJ2-5|TRBV28|-|-
TGTGCCAGCAGTCTTAGGGGGACCCAGTACTTC
CASSLRGTQYF
>TRBJ2-1|TRBV7-2|-|-
TGTGCCAGCAGCTTATCCCCCGACGCCTCCTACAATGAGCAGTTCTTC
CASSLSPDASYNEQFF
>TRBJ1-5|TRBV28|-|-
TGTGCCAGCAGGATGCCGGGGACCCCTCAGCCCCAGCATTTT
CASRMPGTPQPQHF
>TRBJ1-1|TRBV5-1|-|-
TGCGCCAGCAGCTTGGAGACCTTCTCGGGGAACACTGAAGCTTTCTTT
CASSLETFSGNTEAFF
>TRBJ2-2|TRBV19|-|-
TGTGCCAGTAGTATTAGGACCAGAGAGAACACCGGGGAGCTGTTTTTT
CASSIRTRENTGELFF
>TRBJ1-4|TRBV28|-|TRBD1
TGTGCCAGCAGTCGCTCCGGGACAGGGGGAGAAAAACTGTTTTTT
CASSRSGTGGEKLFF
>TRBJ2-4|TRBV19|-|-
TGTGCCAGTAGTAAAGCAGCCAAAAACATTCAGTACTTC
CASSKAAKNIQYF
>TRBJ2-3|TRBV4-1|-|TRBD1
TGCGCCAGCAGCCAAGGACAGGGTCAGATCACAGATACGCAGTATTTT
CASSQGQGQITDTQYF
>TRBJ2-3|TRBV6-5|-|TRBD2
TGTGCCAGCAGTGGACGGACTAGCGGGATCGATACGCAGTATTTT
CASSGRTSGIDTQYF
>TRBJ2-2|TRBV23-1|-|-
TGCGCCAGCAGCGCCCGAGTGGGGAGGGAGCTGTTTTTT
CASSARVGRELFF
>TRBJ2-7|TRBV10-3|-|-
TGTGCCATCAGTGAGTCCCTAACTCTCCCCTACGAGCAGTACTTC
CAISESLTLPYEQYF
>TRBJ1-3|TRBV6-5|-|-
TGTGCCAGCAGTCCCGGGGGATCTGGAAACACCATATATTTT
CASSPGGSGNTIYF
>TRBJ2-3|TRBV18|-|-
TGTGCCAGCTCACCGGAAGTCGGAGATACGCAGTATTTT
CASSPEVGDTQYF
>TRBJ1-1|TRBV4-1|-|TRBD1
TGCGCCAGCAGTAGACAGGGGTATCAGGGGAACACTGAAGCTTTCTTT
CASSRQGYQGNTEAFF
>TRBJ1-2|TRBV10-3|-|-
TGTGCCATCAGTGAGTCGATTTCTGGGAATGACTATGGCTACACCTTC
CAISESISGNDYGYTF
>TRBJ2-7|TRBV7-8|-|-
TGTGCCAGCAGTTCTCTTTACGAGCAGTACTTC
CASSSLYEQYF
>TRBJ2-7|TRBV9|-|-
TGTGCCAGCAGCGTAGGGTGGGATCGCTCCTACGAGCAGTACTTC
CASSVGWDRSYEQYF
>TRBJ2-1|TRBV11-3|-|-
TGTGCCAGCAGCTTAGATAGGGGGGGTGAGCAGTTCTTC
CASSLDRGGEQFF
>TRBJ1-5|TRBV7-2|-|-
TGTGCCAGCACCCTCCCGAATAGCAATCAGCCCCAGCATTTT
CASTLPNSNQPQHF
>TRBJ2-7|TRBV19|-|TRBD2
TGTGCCAGTAGTATTCCGGGAGGGACCTACGAGCAGTACTTC
CASSIPGGTYEQYF
>TRBJ1-2|TRBV7-2|-|-
TGTGCCAGCAGCCGCGATAACTATGGCTACACCTTC
CASSRDNYGYTF
>TRBJ1-1|TRBV25-1|many|-
TGTGCCAGCAGTGAAGTAAAGGGTTTTGGCACTGAAGCTTTCTTT
CASSEVKGFGTEAFF
>TRBJ1-5|TRBV7-3|-|-
TGTGCCAGCAGCTTAGGTCCCAGTCAGCCCCAGCATTTT
CASSLGPSQPQHF
>TRBJ2-5|TRBV28|-|TRBD1
TGTGCCAGCAGTTTTACAGGGGCTCAGTACTTC
CASSFTGAQYF
>TRBJ1-2|TRBV5-1|-|TRBD1
TGCGCCAGCAGCTCCCTCGGACAGGCTTCCGATGGCTACACCTTC
CASSSLGQASDGYTF
>TRBJ2-5|TRBV9|-|TRBD2
TGTGCCAGCAGCCCCGGGACTAGCGGGAGATATCGGGAGACCCAGTACTTC
CASSPGTSGRYRETQYF
>TRBJ1-1|TRBV5-1|-|-
TGCGCCAGCAGCTTACCCTCCCCAGGCACTGAAGCTTTCTTT
CASSLPSPGTEAFF
>TRBJ2-5|TRBV29-1|-|-
TGCAGCGTTGAAGATCCCCCTCGGACCCAGTACTTC
CSVEDPPRTQYF
>TRBJ1-2|TRBV6-4|once|-
TGTGCCAGCAGTGAGTACCGCACCAATGGCTACACCTTC
CASSEYRTNGYTF
>TRBJ2-3|TRBV28|-|-
TGTGCCAGCAGTGCCTCGTCCAGGGGAACAGATACGCAGTATTTT
CASSASSRGTDTQYF
>TRBJ2-5|TRBV4-1|-|-
TGCGCCAGCAGCCAAGTTATCCAAGAGACCCAGTACTTC
CASSQVIQETQYF
>TRBJ1-6|TRBV11-2|-|-
TGTGCCAGCAGCTTAGATGCGGGGAATTCACCCCTCCACTTT
CASSLDAGNSPLHF
>TRBJ2-1|TRBV4-3|once|TRBD2
TGCGCCAGCAGCCAGCGGGCTAGCGGGTACAATGAGCAGTTCTTC
CASSQRASGYNEQFF
>TRBJ2-7|TRBV18|-|-
TGTGCCAGCTCACCTTTTCTTGGGGAGAGGTCCTACGAGCAGTACTTC
CASSPFLGERSYEQYF
>TRBJ1-1|TRBV7-2|once|-
TGTGCCAGCAGCTTAGACAGAACGAACACTGAAGCTTTCTTT
CASSLDRTNTEAFF
>TRBJ2-5|TRBV7-2|once|TRBD1
TGTGCCAGCAGCTTAGGGGACAGGGACCAAGAGACCCAGTACTTC
CASSLGDRDQETQYF
>TRBJ1-6|TRBV27|-|TRBD1
TGTGCCAGCAGTTTGGACGGACAGGGCTCTTCACCCCTCCACTTT
CASSLDGQGSSPLHF
>TRBJ1-2|TRBV6-6|-|-
TGTGCCAGCAGTCTGTCGGAGGTCGGCTACACCTTC
CASSLSEVGYTF
>TRBJ2-3|TRBV5-1|-|TRBD2
TGCGCCAGCAGCTCTGTGAGCGGGAGTAGCGCAGATACGCAGTATTTT
CASSSVSGSSADTQYF
>TRBJ1-1|TRBV6-5|-|-
TGTGCCAGCAGTTCTGTAGACACTGAAGCTTTCTTT
CASSSVDTEAFF
>TRBJ2-3|TRBV4-2|-|TRBD1
TGTGCCAGCAGCCAAGAGGGACAGACCACAGATACGCAGTATTTT
CASSQEGQTTDTQYF
>TRBJ2-5|TRBV19|-|TRBD1
TGTGCCAGTTCGGGGACAGGGATGGGTATGGAGACCCAGTACTTC
CASSGTGMGMETQYF